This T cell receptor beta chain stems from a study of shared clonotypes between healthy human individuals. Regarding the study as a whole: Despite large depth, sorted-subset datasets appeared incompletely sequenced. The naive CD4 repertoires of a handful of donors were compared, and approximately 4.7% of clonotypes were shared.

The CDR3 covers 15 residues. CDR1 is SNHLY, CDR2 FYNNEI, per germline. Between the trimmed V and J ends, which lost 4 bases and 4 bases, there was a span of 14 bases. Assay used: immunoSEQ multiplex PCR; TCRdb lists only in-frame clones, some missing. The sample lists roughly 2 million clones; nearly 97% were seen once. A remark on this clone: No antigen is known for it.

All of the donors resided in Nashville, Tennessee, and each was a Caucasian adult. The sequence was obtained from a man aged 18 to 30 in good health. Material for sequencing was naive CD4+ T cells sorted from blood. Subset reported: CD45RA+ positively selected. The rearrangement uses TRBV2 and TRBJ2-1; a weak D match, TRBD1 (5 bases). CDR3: CASSARASLYNEQFF. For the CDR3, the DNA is TGTGCCAGCAGTGCCAGGGCGTCCCTATACAATGAGCAGTTCTTC. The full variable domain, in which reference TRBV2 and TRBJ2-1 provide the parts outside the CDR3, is EPEVTQTPSHQVTQMGQEVILRCVPISNHLYFYWYRQILGQKVEFLVSFYNNEISEKSEIFDDQFSVERPDGSNFTLKIRSTKLEDSAMYFCASSARASLYNEQFFGPGTRLTVL.